Following are 27 T cell receptor beta chains from one sample sequenced in a study of vaccination effects on CD4 cells after COVID-19. These TCRs' antigens remain unknown. Profiling relied on immunoSEQ multiplex PCR, and the TCRdb table lists in-frame clones only, not all of them. The table has around 30,000 clones, approximately 60% seen once. At the end of roughly ten days of culture, CD4+ T cells were isolated. The sample here was CD4+ T cells from PBMCs cultured without peptide, taken before COVID-19 vaccination. Source of these receptors: a human donor who received a COVID-19 vaccine.

The chain employs TRBV5-6 and TRBJ1-2; no clear D. This CDR3 region has 14 residues. Germline CDR1 SGHDT, CDR2 YYEEEE. The V gene lost 1 base and the J gene lost 4 bases, with 11 bases spanning the gap. CDR3 DNA sequence: TGTGCCAGCAGCTTGTACGGACGGATCTATGGCTACACCTTC. It translates to CASSLYGRIYGYTF.

The chain couples TRBV18 to TRBJ1-2, with a weak D call TRBD1 (6 bases). The germline V and J ends were trimmed by 4 bases and 4 bases, with 13 bases remaining between them. The CDR3 contains 14 residues. CDR1 KGHSH and CDR2 LQKENI come from the germline V gene. As DNA, the CDR3 is TGTGCCAGCTCACAAACAGGGCAATCCTATGGCTACACCTTC. Its translation is CASSQTGQSYGYTF.

This chain connects TRBV15 to TRBJ2-7; D uncertain. Germline CDR1 LNHNV, CDR2 YYDKDF (reference sequence). V dropped 3 bases and J dropped 0 bases, with 9 bases sitting between them. The CDR3 loop spans 14 amino acids. CDR3 DNA sequence: TGTGCCACCAGCAGTCTCACCGGCTCCTACGAGCAGTACTTC. Amino acid sequence: CATSSLTGSYEQYF.

The chain couples TRBV11-2 to TRBJ2-2; TRBD1 agrees at 8 bases. V shed 6 bases and J 5 bases; nucleotides not matched to a gene: 11. CDR1 and CDR2 from the germline V gene are SGHAT and FQNNGV. The CDR3 is 16 residues long. CDR3 loop: CASSLPQGARTGELFF. The CDR3 bases are TGTGCCAGCAGTTTACCCCAGGGGGCGCGAACCGGGGAGCTGTTTTTT.

This chain joins TRBV6-5 and TRBJ1-3; D is possibly TRBD1 (5 bases). V was cut by 4 bases and J by 0 bases, with 10 bases left in between. The germline V gene encodes CDR1 MNHEY and CDR2 SVGAGI. The CDR3 is 15 amino acids. The DNA for the CDR3 is TGTGCCAGCAGTTGGGACCCGAGCTCTGGAAACACCATATATTTT. Translated, it gives CASSWDPSSGNTIYF.

The V and J genes are TRBV6-1 and TRBJ2-2; D is perhaps TRBD1 (6 bases). CDR1 is MNHNS, CDR2 SASEGT, per germline. Trimming left V 3 bases short and J 5 bases short, with 10 bases between. This CDR3 has 14 residues. CDR3 amino acids: CASSEGAGTGELFF. The CDR3 DNA sequence: TGTGCCAGCAGTGAGGGGGCAGGGACCGGGGAGCTGTTTTTT.

The gene calls are TRBV5-1 and TRBJ2-7; 8 positions match TRBD2. Germline-derived CDR1 and CDR2 are SGHRS and YFSETQ. This CDR3 contains 20 residues. The J segment lost 4 bases and the V segment lost 0 bases, leaving 21 bases of the junction unmatched. CDR3 in DNA: TGCGCCAGCAGCTTGGCCTTCGGGGCTAGCGGGCATGTGGGAACTTACGAGCAGTACTTC. Its translation is CASSLAFGASGHVGTYEQYF.

The V gene is TRBV19, the J gene TRBJ2-1; 7 bases are shared with TRBD1. With 5 bases clipped from V and 0 bases from J, the junction kept 4 bases outside the gene matches. The CDR3 is made up of 15 amino acids. CDR1 and CDR2 (germline): LNHDA, SQIVND (reference sequence). The CDR3 DNA follows: TGTGCCAGTAGTTGGGGGACAGCCTCCTACAATGAGCAGTTCTTC. This gives the protein CASSWGTASYNEQFF.

This clone was counted between two and nine times. This sequence joins TRBV7-9 and TRBJ1-2, with 9 bases that match TRBD1. The CDR3 totals 13 residues. Germline V CDR1 and CDR2: SEHNR, FQNEAQ (reference sequence). J was trimmed by 8 bases and V by 3 bases; bases with no gene match: 4. CDR3 in amino acids: CASSLSGQGGYTF. The CDR3 DNA is TGTGCCAGCAGCTTGTCGGGACAGGGCGGCTACACCTTC.

This clone was picked up a small number of times. The chain joins TRBV3-1 (or the pseudogene TRBV3-2) to TRBJ2-7; D gene uncertain. V dropped 2 bases and J dropped 5 bases, with 4 bases sitting between them. Germline V gene sequence: CDR1 LGHDT, CDR2 YNNKEL (reference sequence). The CDR3 has 11 residues. CDR3 region: CASSQIHEQYF. CDR3 DNA: TGTGCCAGCAGCCAAATCCACGAGCAGTACTTC.

The V call is TRBV24-1, the J call TRBJ1-2, with TRBD1 identical over 7 bases. The CDR3 runs to 13 residues. V trimming: 1 base; J trimming: 8 bases; junction bases outside the gene matches: 3. The germline gives CDR1 KGHDR, CDR2 SFDVKD. CDR3 amino acids: CATSDFDRDGYTF. As DNA, the CDR3 is TGTGCCACCAGTGATTTTGACAGGGACGGCTACACCTTC.

V usage is TRBV6-1 and J usage is TRBJ2-5; tentatively, D is TRBD2 (5 bases). V was clipped by 4 bases and J by 1 base, with 19 bases between them. CDR1 is MNHNS and CDR2 is SASEGT in the germline V gene. The CDR3 contains 17 residues. As DNA, the CDR3 is TGTGCCAGCAGTGTTAGCGTTTTCAGAGGAGGCCAAGAGACCCAGTACTTC. This gives the protein CASSVSVFRGGQETQYF.

V gene TRBV2 combines with J gene TRBJ2-3, with a tentative D call TRBD2 (6 bases). CDR1 is SNHLY, CDR2 FYNNEI, per germline. With 7 bases removed from V and 6 bases from J, the gap between germline ends came to 17 bases. The CDR3 consists of 14 residues. CDR3 sequence reads: CASTPDYRGDTQYF. In nucleotides, the CDR3 is TGTGCCAGCACCCCGGACTACCGCGGGGATACGCAGTATTTT. The variable domain in full, completed from reference TRBV2 and TRBJ2-3, reads EPEVTQTPSHQVTQMGQEVILRCVPISNHLYFYWYRQILGQKVEFLVSFYNNEISEKSEIFDDQFSVERPDGSNFTLKIRSTKLEDSAMYFCASTPDYRGDTQYFGPGTRLTVL.

The table lists this clone with a count of one. V usage is TRBV5-4 and J usage is TRBJ2-7; TRBD2 aligns across 11 bases. The V segment lost 4 bases and the J segment 7 bases; nucleotides outside the gene matches: 10. Germline CDR1 is SGHNT and CDR2 is YYREEE (reference sequence). The CDR3 spans 15 residues. The CDR3 nucleotides are TGTGCCAGCAGCGGGTCGACTAGCGGGGTAGGGGAGCAGTACTTC. It yields the protein CASSGSTSGVGEQYF. The entire variable domain, with the rest obtained from reference TRBV5-4 and TRBJ2-7, is as follows: ETGVTQSPTHLIKTRGQQVTLRCSSQSGHNTVSWYQQALGQGPQFIFQYYREEENGRGNFPPRFSGLQFPNYSSELNVNALELDDSALYLCASSGSTSGVGEQYFGPGTRLTVT.

The gene calls are TRBV2 and TRBJ2-3; perhaps TRBD2 as D (5 bases). Between the trimmed V and J ends, which lost 0 bases and 0 bases, there was a span of 13 bases. Germline CDR1 is SNHLY and CDR2 is FYNNEI. The CDR3 is 17 amino acids. CDR3 nucleotides: TGTGCCAGCAGTGAAGCCGGAGGCTTCTCTAGCACAGATACGCAGTATTTT. Translated: CASSEAGGFSSTDTQYF.

CDR3 nucleotides: TGTGCCAGCTCACCACCAGGGGGCTATAATTCACCCCTCCACTTT. This codes for CASSPPGGYNSPLHF. This chain links TRBV18 with TRBJ1-6; D may be TRBD1 (6 bases). The CDR3 length is 15 residues. Germline V gene sequence: CDR1 KGHSH, CDR2 LQKENI. Deletions cut 0 bases from V and 3 bases from J, with 6 bases between.

The chain is built from TRBV4-2 and TRBJ2-7; D might be TRBD1 or TRBD2, each matching 5 bases. Trimming stripped 0 bases from V and 1 base from J, with 16 bases between. The CDR3 contains 17 residues. The germline CDR1 and CDR2 sequences are LGHNA and YNFKEQ. In DNA, the CDR3 is TGTGCCAGCAGCCAAGATCGGGAAGGAAAGGGGTCCTACGAGCAGTACTTC. Its translation: CASSQDREGKGSYEQYF.

The V and J genes are TRBV7-4 and TRBJ2-3, with 8 nucleotides matching TRBD2. Trimming removed 4 bases from V and 4 bases from J; junction bases left unmatched: 10. The CDR3 has 16 residues. The germline gives CDR1 SGHVT, CDR2 SQSDAQ. Here the CDR3 reads CASSSVLRGGADTQYF. The CDR3 DNA reads TGTGCCAGCAGCTCCGTACTTCGGGGGGGGGCAGATACGCAGTATTTT.

V is TRBV5-1 and J is TRBJ2-3; TRBD2 agrees at 12 bases. This CDR3 comprises 16 residues. Germline loops: CDR1 SGHRS, CDR2 YFSETQ. Trimming took 1 base from V and 4 from J; bases not matched to a gene: 4. The CDR3 sequence is CASSLPSGRASDTQYF. The DNA of the CDR3 is TGCGCCAGCAGCTTGCCTAGCGGGAGGGCCTCAGATACGCAGTATTTT. The full variable domain, completed using reference TRBV5-1 and TRBJ2-3, is KAGVTQTPRYLIKTRGQQVTLSCSPISGHRSVSWYQQTPGQGLQFLFEYFSETQRNKGNFPGRFSGRQFSNSRSEMNVSTLELGDSALYLCASSLPSGRASDTQYFGPGTRLTVL.

In DNA form, the CDR3 reads TGCGCCAGCACTCCAATTCGCGATTGGTATATGAACACTGAAGCTTTCTTT. Amino acids: CASTPIRDWYMNTEAFF. The chain links TRBV10-2 to TRBJ1-1; D gene unclear. The ends were cut back, 7 bases at V and 0 bases at J, with 21 bases in the middle. This CDR3 contains 17 residues. Germline lookup yields CDR1 WSHSY and CDR2 SAAADI.

This sequence joins TRBV3-1 (or the pseudogene TRBV3-2) and TRBJ2-6; no clear D. The CDR3 runs to 14 residues. The germline gives CDR1 LGHDT, CDR2 YNNKEL (reference sequence). Trimming shortened V by 3 bases and J by 6 bases, and 9 bases separated the two germline ends. In DNA, the CDR3 is TGTGCCAGCAGCCAGAATAAGAAGGCCAACGTCCTGACTTTC. Encoded protein: CASSQNKKANVLTF.

The chain has TRBV6-4 and TRBJ2-2; 8 nucleotides agree with TRBD1. V lost 0 bases, J lost 3 bases, and 0 bases stayed unmatched. The CDR3 runs to 15 residues. Germline V CDR1 and CDR2: MRHNA, SNTAGT. DNA for the CDR3: TGTGCCAGCAGTGACTCACAGGGGGACACCGGGGAGCTGTTTTTT. As protein: CASSDSQGDTGELFF.

This clone was counted only a few times. V gene TRBV6-5 combines with J gene TRBJ1-2; perhaps TRBD1 as D (5 bases). Trimming stripped 2 bases from V and 8 bases from J, with 15 bases between. CDR3 length: 14 residues. CDR1 and CDR2 (germline): MNHEY, SVGAGI. CDR3 region: CASSYDHAGYGYTF. The DNA of the CDR3 is TGTGCCAGCAGTTACGACCATGCAGGGTACGGCTACACCTTC.

The chain combines TRBV5-1 with TRBJ1-2; 7 positions agree with TRBD1. This CDR3 spans 14 amino acids. V lost 0 bases, J lost 5 bases, and 4 bases stayed unmatched. Germline CDR1 is SGHRS and CDR2 is YFSETQ. CDR3 protein: CASSLDTGVYGYTF. The CDR3 DNA follows: TGCGCCAGCAGCTTGGATACAGGGGTTTATGGCTACACCTTC.

The rearrangement joins TRBV27 to TRBJ2-1, with TRBD1 as a possible D gene (6 bases). V shed 5 bases and J shed 12 bases, with 20 bases lying between them. This CDR3 spans 14 amino acids. The germline gives CDR1 MNHEY, CDR2 SMNVEV (reference sequence). The CDR3 DNA sequence: TGTGCCAGCAGTCCCGGGACAACCTCTGGGCGGCAGTTCTTC. Translated, it gives CASSPGTTSGRQFF.

The chain is built from TRBV11-2 and TRBJ1-1, with a tentative D call TRBD1 (5 bases). Trimming took off 4 bases at V and 7 bases at J, with 16 bases between the two ends. The germline gives CDR1 SGHAT, CDR2 FQNNGV. The CDR3 runs to 14 residues. The CDR3 region has the DNA TGTGCCAGCAGCTCCCTTAGGACACTTTTTGAAGCTTTCTTT. This sequence encodes CASSSLRTLFEAFF.

The chain is built from TRBV24-1 and TRBJ2-1; D unresolved. V was cut by 7 bases and J by 8 bases, with 11 bases left in between. The germline V gene encodes CDR1 KGHDR and CDR2 SFDVKD. This CDR3 contains 12 residues. The CDR3 loop is CATSLLMDEQFF. The CDR3 DNA is TGTGCCACCAGCCTCCTAATGGATGAGCAGTTCTTC.